These T cell receptor beta chains were read from a single sample in a study of cytomegalovirus exposure and HLA in healthy donors. Sequenced by immunoSEQ multiplex PCR; TCRdb stores in-frame clones only, minus some. The sample holds 200,000 to 250,000 clones; 70% to 90% are singletons and the top ten take about 3.1%. The sequencing input was PBMCs. The receptor set was obtained from a man aged 25 to 40 in good health and CMV-seronegative. CDR3s include the opening cysteine and the closing phenylalanine or tryptophan. A D gene is named only where the DNA matches it firmly. Clone size is shown for a subset of rows, as once, few, many or a class of expanded clone.

j_call | clone_size | v_call | d_call | cdr3_aa | cdr3_nt
TRBJ1-1 | NA | TRBV6-6 | NA | CASSLVASGSTFF | NA
TRBJ2-7 | few | TRBV6-6 | TRBD1 | CASSYGRDRGPLKQYF | TGTGCCAGCAGTTACGGACGGGACAGGGGGCCTCTGAAGCAGTACTTC
TRBJ2-3 | NA | TRBV6-4 | TRBD2 | CASSLAGADTDTQYF | TGTGCCAGCAGTCTAGCGGGGGCCGACACAGATACGCAGTATTTT
TRBJ2-5 | NA | TRBV7-2 | TRBD1 | CASSLATGPRETQYF | TGTGCCAGCAGCTTAGCGACAGGGCCGAGGGAGACCCAGTACTTC
TRBJ1-4 | NA | TRBV6-6 | TRBD1 | CASSLTGANEKLFF | TGTGCCAGCAGTCTGACAGGGGCTAATGAAAAACTGTTTTTT
TRBJ1-6 | NA | TRBV11-2 | NA | CASSWGENNSPLHF | TGTGCCAGCAGTTGGGGAGAGAATAATTCACCCCTCCACTTT
TRBJ1-1 | NA | TRBV29-1 | TRBD1 | CSVGQGWNTEAFF | TGCAGCGTCGGACAGGGTTGGAACACTGAAGCTTTCTTT
TRBJ2-4 | NA | TRBV4-2 | NA | CASSQDISTGLMVAKNIQYF | TGTGCCAGCAGCCAAGATATCTCAACAGGGTTGATGGTAGCCAAAAACATTCAGTACTTC
TRBJ1-1 | few | TRBV19 | TRBD1 | CASGQGANTEAFF | TGTGCCTCGGGACAGGGGGCAAACACTGAAGCTTTCTTT
TRBJ1-5 | NA | TRBV5-5 | NA | CASSLADIVGASNQPQHF | TGTGCCAGCAGCTTGGCTGATATTGTAGGGGCGAGCAATCAGCCCCAGCATTTT
TRBJ1-4 | once | TRBV4-1 | NA | CASSQDEAGLQNPVGEKLFF | TGCGCCAGCAGCCAAGATGAGGCGGGTCTTCAGAACCCCGTAGGTGAAAAACTGTTTTTT
TRBJ2-1 | once | TRBV7-9 | TRBD1 | CASRQPGQRYNEQFF | TGTGCCAGCAGGCAACCGGGACAGAGATACAATGAGCAGTTCTTC
TRBJ1-2 | NA | TRBV6-6 | TRBD1 | CASSPDRVGGYTF | TGTGCCAGCAGCCCCGACAGGGTCGGTGGCTACACCTTC
TRBJ2-1 | NA | TRBV5-1 | TRBD2 | CASRGLQMGEQFF | TGCGCCAGCAGGGGACTACAGATGGGTGAGCAGTTCTTC
TRBJ1-2 | NA | TRBV28 | TRBD1 | CASSLPPNRGAYGYTF | TGTGCCAGCAGTTTGCCCCCTAACAGGGGGGCCTATGGCTACACCTTC
TRBJ2-2 | NA | TRBV6-5 | TRBD1 | CANSYSATGYTGELFF | TGTGCCAACAGTTACTCGGCGACAGGGTACACCGGGGAGCTGTTTTTT
TRBJ1-2 | NA | TRBV5-4 | NA | CASSEGAGHLYGYTF | TGTGCCAGCAGCGAGGGAGCGGGACACCTCTATGGCTACACCTTC
TRBJ1-2 | NA | TRBV19 | TRBD1 | CASSTRDRGHGYTF | TGTGCCAGTAGTACCCGGGACAGGGGCCACGGCTACACCTTC
TRBJ2-3 | NA | TRBV11-2 | TRBD2 | CASSSGAGGFTDTQYF | TGTGCCAGCAGCTCTGGAGCGGGGGGATTCACAGATACGCAGTATTTT
TRBJ2-5 | NA | TRBV7-9 | TRBD2 | CSSSKGLAGAGETQYF | TGTTCCAGCAGCAAGGGACTAGCGGGGGCGGGAGAGACCCAGTACTTC
TRBJ2-3 | NA | TRBV15 | TRBD1 | CATSRDRGGPRYRTDTQYF | TGTGCCACCAGCAGAGATCGAGGGGGCCCCCGGTACCGCACAGATACGCAGTATTTT
TRBJ2-7 | NA | TRBV4-1 | TRBD2 | CASSQDSGLRGGDEQYF | TGCGCCAGCAGCCAAGATAGCGGGTTACGGGGAGGTGACGAGCAGTACTTC
TRBJ1-5 | NA | TRBV20-1 | NA | CSAEGEGPQHF | TGCAGTGCAGAGGGGGAAGGCCCCCAGCATTTT
TRBJ1-1 | NA | TRBV11-2 | NA | CASSTVLTQAFF | TGTGCCAGCAGCACGGTTCTCACCCAAGCTTTCTTT